This T cell receptor beta chain was recorded in a study of identifying expanded T cells in peripheral blood. General study findings and limits: Two-week clone count variance significantly increased as total template count grew. Over approximately two and four weeks, about 17 and 20 clones changed, versus roughly 1.1 between replicates.

CDR1 and CDR2 from the germline V gene are MNHNS and SASEGT. The CDR3 has 15 residues. V was pared by 6 bases and J by 7 bases, with 21 bases between. Details on this clone: The antigen remains undetermined.

Profiled with immunoSEQ multiplex PCR; TCRdb holds only in-frame clones, not every one. The sample shows about 90,000 clones, 88% of them seen only once. During the collection period, no donor immune events like infections were recorded. Material: blood. The source is a person aged 18 to 70 in good health. The gene calls are TRBV6-1 and TRBJ1-1, with TRBD1 as a possible D gene (6 bases). DNA for the CDR3: TGTGCCAGCAGACACGGACCACAGGGACGCCTTGAAGCTTTCTTT. Its protein is CASRHGPQGRLEAFF.